This T cell receptor (beta chain) was recovered during a study of OX40 agonist ivuxolimab in advanced cancers. Study findings and constraints: Doses of 0.1 to 3.0 mg/kg were accompanied by clonal expansion of CD4+ and CD8+ blood T cells by week 6.

CDR1 and CDR2 from the germline V gene are SGHTA and FQGNSA. This CDR3 has 15 residues. V trimming: 3 bases; J trimming: 3 bases; junction bases outside the gene matches: 5. Concerning this clone itself: Antigen specificity is unknown.

The protocol was immunoSEQ multiplex PCR, while the TCRdb copy is restricted to in-frame clones and leaves out a portion. The repertoire holds 40,000 to 45,000 clones, with 70% to 90% as singletons. V is TRBV7-2 and J is TRBJ2-7; 10 positions agree with TRBD2. The sample was CD4+ or CD8+ T cells sorted from blood, taken in a trial of the OX40 agonist ivuxolimab. The source is an adult with an advanced solid tumor such as melanoma, head and neck, liver or kidney cancer. The CDR3 nucleotides are TGTGCCAGCAGCTTTCCGACTAGCGGGTTCTACGAGCAGTACTTC. It is translated as CASSFPTSGFYEQYF. Filled out from reference TRBV7-2 and TRBJ2-7, the complete variable domain reads GAGVSQSPSNKVTEKGKDVELRCDPISGHTALYWYRQSLGQGLEFLIYFQGNSAPDKSGLPSDRFSAERTGGSVSTLTIQRTQQEDSAVYLCASSFPTSGFYEQYFGPGTRLTVT.